This T cell receptor beta chain emerged from a study of T-cell memory formation after mild COVID-19. This clonotype appeared a few times. Its specificity is not known. The authors produced TCR alpha and TCR beta cDNA libraries with sample barcodes and UMIs by 5'RACE using constant-segment primers. TCRdb reprocessed the 5' RACE reads via MiXCR and lists one record per CDR3 protein. The sample lists 450,000 to 700,000 distinct CDR3 sequences, roughly 18% seen once, with approximately 12% in the top ten. Study outcomes and limitations: Cross-reactive memory seemingly joined, as some responding clones were found in pre-infection memory. Clones shrinking from day 15 to 85 showed even CD4/CD8 mixes; later expanders tilted CD4+. Mainly CM and EM harbored the contracting CD4+ clones; mainly EMRA harbored the CD8+ ones.

This receptor was taken from an adult woman who had mild COVID-19 (a few samples of this study predate the infection). Cell type and time point are not known. The sequenced sample consisted of PBMCs or a T cell subset sorted from them (not recorded which).

CDR3 sequence: CASSLSPGTGASLHF. CDR3 bases: TGCGCCAGCAGCCTGTCCCCCGGGACTGGCGCATCCCTCCACTTT. The chain is built from TRBV5-1 and TRBJ1-6; a weak D match, TRBD1 (5 bases). Between the trimmed V and J ends, which lost 4 bases and 14 bases, there was a span of 22 bases. Germline V gene data show CDR1 as SGHRS and CDR2 as YFSETQ. The CDR3 extends over 15 amino acids. The complete variable domain, with remaining parts taken from reference TRBV5-1 and TRBJ1-6, reads KAGVTQTPRYLIKTRGQQVTLSCSPISGHRSVSWYQQTPGQGLQFLFEYFSETQRNKGNFPGRFSGRQFSNSRSEMNVSTLELGDSALYLCASSLSPGTGASLHFGNGTRLTVT.